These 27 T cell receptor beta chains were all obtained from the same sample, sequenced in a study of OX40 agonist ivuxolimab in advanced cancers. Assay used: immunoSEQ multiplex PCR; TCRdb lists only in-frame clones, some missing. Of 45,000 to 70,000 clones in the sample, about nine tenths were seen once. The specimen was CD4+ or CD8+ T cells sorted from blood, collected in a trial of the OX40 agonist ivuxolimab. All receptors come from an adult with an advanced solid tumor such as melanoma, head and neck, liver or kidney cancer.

The CDR3, as DNA: TGTGCCAGCAGCGTAGGGGGGACTAGTTTATACGAGCAGTACTTC. Translated: CASSVGGTSLYEQYF. This rearrangement joins TRBV9 to TRBJ2-7, with 8 bases matching TRBD2. Germline trimming cut 0 bases from V and 4 bases from J; bases unmatched to any gene: 6. This CDR3 region has 15 residues. Germline V gene data show CDR1 as SGDLS and CDR2 as YYNGEE.

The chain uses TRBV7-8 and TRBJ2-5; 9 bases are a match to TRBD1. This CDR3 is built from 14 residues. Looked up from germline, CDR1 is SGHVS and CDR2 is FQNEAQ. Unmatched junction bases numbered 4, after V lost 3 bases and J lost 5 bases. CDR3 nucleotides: TGTGCCAGCAGCTTTAACAGGGGGCTGGAGACCCAGTACTTC. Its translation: CASSFNRGLETQYF. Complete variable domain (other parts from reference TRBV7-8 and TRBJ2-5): GAGVSQSPRYKVAKRGQDVALRCDPISGHVSLFWYQQALGQGPEFLTYFQNEAQLDKSGLPSDRFFAERPEGSVSTLKIQRTQQEDSAVYLCASSFNRGLETQYFGPGTRLLVL.

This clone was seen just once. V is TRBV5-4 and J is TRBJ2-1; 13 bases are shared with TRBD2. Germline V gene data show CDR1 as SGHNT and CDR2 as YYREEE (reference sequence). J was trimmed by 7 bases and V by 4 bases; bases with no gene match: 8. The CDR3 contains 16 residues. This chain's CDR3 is CASSKGLAGVGNEQFF. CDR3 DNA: TGTGCCAGCAGCAAAGGACTAGCGGGAGTAGGGAATGAGCAGTTCTTC.

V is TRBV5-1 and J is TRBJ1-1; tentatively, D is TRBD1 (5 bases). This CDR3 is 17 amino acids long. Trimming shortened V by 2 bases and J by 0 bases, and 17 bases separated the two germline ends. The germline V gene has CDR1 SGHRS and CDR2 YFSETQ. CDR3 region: CASSLKSNRLLNTEAFF. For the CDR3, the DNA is TGCGCCAGCAGCTTAAAATCCAACAGGTTGTTGAACACTGAAGCTTTCTTT.

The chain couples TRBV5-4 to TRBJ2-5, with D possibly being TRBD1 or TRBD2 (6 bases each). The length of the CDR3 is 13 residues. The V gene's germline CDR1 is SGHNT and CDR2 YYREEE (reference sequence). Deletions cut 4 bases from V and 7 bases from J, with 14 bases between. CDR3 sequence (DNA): TGTGCCAGCAGCCCGGGGGCCGGCGGGACCCAGTACTTC. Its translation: CASSPGAGGTQYF. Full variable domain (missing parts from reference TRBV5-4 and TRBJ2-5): ETGVTQSPTHLIKTRGQQVTLRCSSQSGHNTVSWYQQALGQGPQFIFQYYREEENGRGNFPPRFSGLQFPNYSSELNVNALELDDSALYLCASSPGAGGTQYFGPGTRLLVL.

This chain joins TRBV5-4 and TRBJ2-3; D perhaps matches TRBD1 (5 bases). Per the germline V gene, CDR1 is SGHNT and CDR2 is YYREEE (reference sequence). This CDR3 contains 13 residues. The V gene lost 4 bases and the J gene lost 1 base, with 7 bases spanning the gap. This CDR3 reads CASSQTGTDTQYF. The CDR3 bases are TGTGCCAGCAGCCAGACAGGCACAGATACGCAGTATTTT.

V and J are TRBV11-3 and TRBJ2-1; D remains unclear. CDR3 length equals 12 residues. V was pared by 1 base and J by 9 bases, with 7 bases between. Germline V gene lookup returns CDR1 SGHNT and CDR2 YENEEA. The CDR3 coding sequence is TGTGCCAGCAGCTTAGGATCCAGTGAGCAGTTCTTC. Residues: CASSLGSSEQFF.

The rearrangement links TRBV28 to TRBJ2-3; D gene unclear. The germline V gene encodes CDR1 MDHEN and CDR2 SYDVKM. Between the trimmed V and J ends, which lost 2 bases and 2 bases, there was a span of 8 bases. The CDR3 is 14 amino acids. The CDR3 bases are TGTGCCAGCAGTTTAGGATACTTCACAGATACGCAGTATTTT. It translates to CASSLGYFTDTQYF.

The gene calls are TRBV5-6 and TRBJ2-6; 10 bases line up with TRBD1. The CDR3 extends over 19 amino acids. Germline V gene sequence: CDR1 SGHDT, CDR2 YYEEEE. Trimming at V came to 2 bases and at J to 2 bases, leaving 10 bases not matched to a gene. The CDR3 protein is CASSLTGTGAMAGANVLTF. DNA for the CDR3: TGTGCCAGCAGCTTAACCGGGACAGGGGCCATGGCTGGGGCCAACGTCCTGACTTTC.

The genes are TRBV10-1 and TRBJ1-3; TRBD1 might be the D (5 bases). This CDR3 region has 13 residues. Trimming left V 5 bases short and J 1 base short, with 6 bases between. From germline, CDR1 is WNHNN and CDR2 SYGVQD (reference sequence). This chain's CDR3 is CASSQGSGNTIYF. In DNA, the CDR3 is TGCGCCAGCAGTCAGGGATCTGGAAACACCATATATTTT.

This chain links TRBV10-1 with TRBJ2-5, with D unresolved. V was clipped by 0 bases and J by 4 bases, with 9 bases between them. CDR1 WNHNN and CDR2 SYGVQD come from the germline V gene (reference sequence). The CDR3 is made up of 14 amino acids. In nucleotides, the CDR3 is TGCGCCAGCAGTGAGTCAGCCGGGCGAGAGACCCAGTACTTC. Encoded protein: CASSESAGRETQYF.

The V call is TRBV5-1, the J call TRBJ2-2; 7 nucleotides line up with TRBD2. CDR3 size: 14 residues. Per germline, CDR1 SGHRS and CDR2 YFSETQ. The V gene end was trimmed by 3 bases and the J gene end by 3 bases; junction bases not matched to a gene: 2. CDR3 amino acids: CASSSGLDTGELFF. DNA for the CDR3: TGCGCCAGCAGCTCCGGACTAGACACCGGGGAGCTGTTTTTT.

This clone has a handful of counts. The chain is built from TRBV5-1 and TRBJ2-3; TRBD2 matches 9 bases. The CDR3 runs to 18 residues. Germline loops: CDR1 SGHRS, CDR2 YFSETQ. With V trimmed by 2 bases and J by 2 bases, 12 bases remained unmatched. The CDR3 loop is CASSLRVRAGGPTDTQYF. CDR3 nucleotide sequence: TGCGCCAGCAGCTTACGGGTTAGAGCGGGAGGCCCCACAGATACGCAGTATTTT.

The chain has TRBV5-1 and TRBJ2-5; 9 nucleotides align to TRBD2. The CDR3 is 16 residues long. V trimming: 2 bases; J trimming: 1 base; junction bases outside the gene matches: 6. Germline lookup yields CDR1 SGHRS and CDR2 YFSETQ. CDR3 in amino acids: CASSFGLAGTQETQYF. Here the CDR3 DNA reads TGCGCCAGCAGCTTCGGTCTAGCGGGGACCCAAGAGACCCAGTACTTC.

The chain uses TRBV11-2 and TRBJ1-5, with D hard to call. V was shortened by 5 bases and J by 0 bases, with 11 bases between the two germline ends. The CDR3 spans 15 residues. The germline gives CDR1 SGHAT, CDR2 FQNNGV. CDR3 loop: CASSLGFYSNQPQHF. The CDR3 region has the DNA TGTGCCAGCAGCCTCGGGTTCTATAGCAATCAGCCCCAGCATTTT.

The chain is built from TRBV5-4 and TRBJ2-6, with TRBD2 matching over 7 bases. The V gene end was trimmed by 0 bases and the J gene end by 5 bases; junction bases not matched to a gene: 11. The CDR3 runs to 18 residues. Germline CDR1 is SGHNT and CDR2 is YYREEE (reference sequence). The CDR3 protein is CASSLVSGGGPRANVLTF. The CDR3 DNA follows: TGTGCCAGCAGCTTGGTTTCGGGGGGAGGGCCCAGGGCCAACGTCCTGACTTTC.

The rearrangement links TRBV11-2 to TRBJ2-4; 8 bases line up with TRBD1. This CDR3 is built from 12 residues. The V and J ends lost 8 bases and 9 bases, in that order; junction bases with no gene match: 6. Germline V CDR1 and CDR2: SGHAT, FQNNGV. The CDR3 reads CASGQGLSIQYF. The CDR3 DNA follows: TGTGCCAGCGGACAGGGCCTGAGCATTCAGTACTTC.

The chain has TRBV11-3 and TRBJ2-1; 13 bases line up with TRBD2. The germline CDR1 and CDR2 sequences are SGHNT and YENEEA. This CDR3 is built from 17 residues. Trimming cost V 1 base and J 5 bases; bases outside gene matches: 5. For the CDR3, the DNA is TGTGCCAGCAGCTTAGGAACTAGCGGGAGGGCCGACAATGAGCAGTTCTTC. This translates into CASSLGTSGRADNEQFF.

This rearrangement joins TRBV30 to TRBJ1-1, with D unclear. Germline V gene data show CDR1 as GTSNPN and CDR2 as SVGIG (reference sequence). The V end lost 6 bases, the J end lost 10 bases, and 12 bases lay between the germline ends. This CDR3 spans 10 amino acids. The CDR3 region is CACIVVGAFF. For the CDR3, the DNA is TGTGCCTGCATCGTAGTTGGAGCTTTCTTT.

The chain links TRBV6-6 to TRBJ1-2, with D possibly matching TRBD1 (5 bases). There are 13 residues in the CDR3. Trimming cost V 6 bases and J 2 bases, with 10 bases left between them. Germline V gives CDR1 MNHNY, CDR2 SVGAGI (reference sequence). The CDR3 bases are TGTGCCAGCAGGGCCGGGGGGAACTATGGCTACACCTTC. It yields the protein CASRAGGNYGYTF.

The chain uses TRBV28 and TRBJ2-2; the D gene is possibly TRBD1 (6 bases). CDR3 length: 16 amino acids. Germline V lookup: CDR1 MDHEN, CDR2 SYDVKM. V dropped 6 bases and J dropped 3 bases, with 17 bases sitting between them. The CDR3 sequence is CASSLGAGPDTGELFF. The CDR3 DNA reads TGTGCCAGCAGCCTGGGGGCAGGCCCGGACACCGGGGAGCTGTTTTTT.

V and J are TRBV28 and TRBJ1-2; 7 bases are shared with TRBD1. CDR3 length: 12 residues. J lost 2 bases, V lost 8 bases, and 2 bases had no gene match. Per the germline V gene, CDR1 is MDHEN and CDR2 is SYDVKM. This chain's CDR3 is CASATGNYGYTF. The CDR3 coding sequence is TGTGCCAGCGCGACAGGGAACTATGGCTACACCTTC.

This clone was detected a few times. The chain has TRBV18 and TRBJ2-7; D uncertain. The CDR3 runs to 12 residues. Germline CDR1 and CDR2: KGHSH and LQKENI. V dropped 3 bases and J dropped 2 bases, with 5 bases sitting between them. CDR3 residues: CASSPPTYEQYF. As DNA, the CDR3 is TGTGCCAGCTCACCTCCGACCTACGAGCAGTACTTC.

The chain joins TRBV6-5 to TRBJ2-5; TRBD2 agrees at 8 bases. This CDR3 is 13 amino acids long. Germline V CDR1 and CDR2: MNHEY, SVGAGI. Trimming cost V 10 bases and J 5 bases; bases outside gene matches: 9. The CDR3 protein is CATWSGSGETQYF. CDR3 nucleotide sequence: TGTGCCACGTGGAGCGGGAGTGGTGAGACCCAGTACTTC.

CDR3 nucleotide sequence: TGTGCCAGCAGCTCTTTGGGGGGTCTAGCGGGAGTGGGGACCCAGTACTTC. Protein sequence: CASSSLGGLAGVGTQYF. The chain combines TRBV7-8 with TRBJ2-5; 10 nucleotides agree with TRBD2. The CDR3 contains 17 residues. V shed 4 bases and J 7 bases; nucleotides not matched to a gene: 15. Germline V lookup: CDR1 SGHVS, CDR2 FQNEAQ.

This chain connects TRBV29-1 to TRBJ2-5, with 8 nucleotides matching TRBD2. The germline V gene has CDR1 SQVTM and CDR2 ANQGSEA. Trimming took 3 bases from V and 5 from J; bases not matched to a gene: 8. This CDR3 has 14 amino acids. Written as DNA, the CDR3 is TGCAGCGTTGACGGGCGGGAGGTAGGGGAGACCCAGTACTTC. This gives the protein CSVDGREVGETQYF.

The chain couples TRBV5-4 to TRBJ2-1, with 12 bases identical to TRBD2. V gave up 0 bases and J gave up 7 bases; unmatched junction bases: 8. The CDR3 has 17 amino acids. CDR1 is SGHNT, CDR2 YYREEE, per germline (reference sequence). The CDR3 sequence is CASSLAWRTSGANEQFF. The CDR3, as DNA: TGTGCCAGCAGCTTGGCTTGGCGGACTAGCGGGGCTAATGAGCAGTTCTTC.